These 17 T cell receptor beta chains share one sample of origin, sequenced in a study of T cell responses to AZD1222 COVID-19 vaccine. Sequencing used immunoSEQ multiplex PCR; TCRdb keeps in-frame clones, though not all of them. The data contain some 120,000 clones, roughly nine tenths of them singletons. The specimen comprised peripheral blood, sampled on day 0 of AZD1222 vaccination. The origin of the receptors is an adult in good health.

J is TRBJ2-1 and V is TRBV7-9, with TRBD2 matching 7 bases. With V trimmed by 0 bases and J by 2 bases, 1 base remained unmatched. The CDR3 is made up of 15 amino acids. Per the germline V gene, CDR1 is SEHNR and CDR2 is FQNEAQ (reference sequence). CDR3 sequence (DNA): TGTGCCAGCAGCTTAGCGGGAGGGGCCTACAATGAGCAGTTCTTC. Amino acid sequence: CASSLAGGAYNEQFF.

The V and J genes are TRBV5-1 and TRBJ2-7; D is uncertain. Trimming shortened V by 4 bases and J by 4 bases, and 15 bases separated the two germline ends. Germline V gene data show CDR1 as SGHRS and CDR2 as YFSETQ. CDR3 length: 14 residues. CDR3 DNA: TGCGCCAGCAGCGTCGGATCCTCTCCTTACGAGCAGTACTTC. Its protein is CASSVGSSPYEQYF.

The genes are TRBV3-1 (or the pseudogene TRBV3-2) and TRBJ1-3; 9 nucleotides agree with TRBD1. Germline-derived CDR1 and CDR2 are LGHDT and YNNKEL (reference sequence). There are 18 residues in the CDR3. The ends lost 2 bases at V and 3 bases at J; junction bases unmatched: 11. Here the CDR3 reads CASSQSFVQGASGNTIYF. CDR3 nucleotides: TGTGCCAGCAGCCAATCTTTTGTACAGGGGGCTAGTGGAAACACCATATATTTT.

The chain couples TRBV7-9 to TRBJ2-3; weak D call: TRBD2 (7 bases). The CDR3 has 15 amino acids. CDR1 and CDR2 (germline): SEHNR, FQNEAQ (reference sequence). The CDR3 DNA sequence: TGTGCTGGTCGAACGGCCGGGGGGCCCTTGGGTACGCAGTATTTT. Protein sequence: CAGRTAGGPLGTQYF.

The V gene is TRBV24-1, the J gene TRBJ1-5; no clear D. The CDR3 covers 16 residues. Germline CDR1 is KGHDR and CDR2 is SFDVKD. V gave up 5 bases and J gave up 0 bases, with 13 bases separating them. In DNA form, the CDR3 reads TGTGCCACCAGTGGAAAGGGAACCCTTAGCAATCAGCCCCAGCATTTT. This sequence encodes CATSGKGTLSNQPQHF.

This clone was observed a handful of times. The chain employs TRBV28 and TRBJ1-1; D unresolved. Trimming took 3 bases from V and 1 from J, leaving 12 bases between them. Looked up from germline, CDR1 is MDHEN and CDR2 is SYDVKM. This CDR3 has 15 residues. This chain's CDR3 is CASSFIRQSNTEAFF. Here the CDR3 DNA reads TGTGCCAGCAGTTTCATTAGACAATCGAACACTGAAGCTTTCTTT.

The chain carries TRBV7-8 and TRBJ1-5; 9 bases are a match to TRBD1. The CDR3 is made up of 16 amino acids. With 4 bases clipped from V and 2 bases from J, the junction kept 6 bases outside the gene matches. Germline V gives CDR1 SGHVS, CDR2 FQNEAQ. CDR3 sequence reads: CASSSRTGAGNQPQHF. The CDR3 nucleotides are TGTGCCAGCAGCTCAAGGACAGGGGCGGGCAATCAGCCCCAGCATTTT. The complete variable domain, with remaining parts taken from reference TRBV7-8 and TRBJ1-5, reads GAGVSQSPRYKVAKRGQDVALRCDPISGHVSLFWYQQALGQGPEFLTYFQNEAQLDKSGLPSDRFFAERPEGSVSTLKIQRTQQEDSAVYLCASSSRTGAGNQPQHFGDGTRLSIL.

J is TRBJ2-7 and V is TRBV12-3 or TRBV12-4, with TRBD1 matching 7 bases. The ends lost 7 bases at V and 5 bases at J; junction bases unmatched: 8. This CDR3 is built from 13 residues. CDR3 coding DNA: TGTGCCAGCAAGGAGACAGGGATCCACGAGCAGTACTTC. It is translated as CASKETGIHEQYF.

The chain has TRBV6-1 and TRBJ2-7; D is unclear. The CDR3 extends over 11 amino acids. Germline V lookup: CDR1 MNHNS, CDR2 SASEGT. V was pared by 1 base and J by 4 bases, with 2 bases between. CDR3 nucleotide sequence: TGTGCCAGCAGTGAAGAGTACGAGCAGTACTTC. As protein: CASSEEYEQYF.

This rearrangement joins TRBV27 to TRBJ1-5; D ambiguous. Per germline, CDR1 MNHEY and CDR2 SMNVEV (reference sequence). The CDR3 loop spans 14 amino acids. V lost 3 bases, J lost 6 bases, and 12 bases lay in between. CDR3 DNA sequence: TGTGCCAGCAGTTTTGCGGGGAGGCGTCAGCCCCAGCATTTT. This translates into CASSFAGRRQPQHF.

The chain employs TRBV10-1 and TRBJ1-5; no firm D call. Germline-derived CDR1 and CDR2 are WNHNN and SYGVQD (reference sequence). The CDR3 is made up of 13 amino acids. Trimming pared 3 bases from V and 0 bases from J, leaving 3 bases between. CDR3 in amino acids: CASSDSSNQPQHF. DNA for the CDR3: TGCGCCAGCAGTGACAGTAGCAATCAGCCCCAGCATTTT.

The rearrangement links TRBV6-5 to TRBJ1-2; unclear D gene. This CDR3 is built from 14 residues. Germline loops: CDR1 MNHEY, CDR2 SVGAGI. The ends were cut back, 0 bases at V and 2 bases at J, with 7 bases in the middle. CDR3 sequence reads: CASSYSDKNYGYTF. The CDR3 DNA is TGTGCCAGCAGTTACTCCGACAAGAACTATGGCTACACCTTC.

The chain joins TRBV5-1 to TRBJ1-2; D possibly corresponds to TRBD1 (5 bases). Trimming shortened V by 3 bases and J by 1 base, and 13 bases separated the two germline ends. The CDR3 covers 15 residues. Germline CDR1 SGHRS, CDR2 YFSETQ. The CDR3 DNA reads TGCGCCAGCAGCTCTCTAGGGGTACTTAACTATGGCTACACCTTC. Encoded protein: CASSSLGVLNYGYTF.

The CDR3 is CASSLGGRSQPQHF. The CDR3, as DNA: TGCGCCAGCAGCTTGGGCGGCCGATCTCAGCCCCAGCATTTT. The rearrangement joins TRBV5-1 to TRBJ1-5; D is unresolved. The germline gives CDR1 SGHRS, CDR2 YFSETQ. The length of the CDR3 is 14 residues. The V gene lost 0 bases and the J gene lost 6 bases, with 10 bases spanning the gap.

V and J are TRBV7-2 and TRBJ2-2; either TRBD1 or TRBD2 may supply D (5 bases each). Germline V gene data show CDR1 as SGHTA and CDR2 as FQGNSA. This CDR3 has 16 residues. V was trimmed by 5 bases and J by 4 bases, leaving 17 bases between them. CDR3 amino acids: CASSPGWELGTGELFF. DNA for the CDR3: TGTGCCAGCAGCCCAGGGTGGGAGCTCGGCACCGGGGAGCTGTTTTTT.

The chain recombines TRBV21-1 with TRBJ2-7; the table's TRBD2 call for D was not verified on the DNA. TRBV21-1 is a recognized pseudogene. CDR3 length: 15 residues. The CDR3 nucleotides read TGTGCCAGCAGCCTCCGTACGGGGTCCTATAGGGAGCAGTACTTC. Translated: CASSLRTGSYREQYF.

This chain links TRBV21-1 with TRBJ1-2; no DNA check was done on the table's D call, TRBD1. TRBV21-1 is deemed a pseudogene. There are 20 residues in the CDR3. The CDR3 DNA is TGTGCCAGCAGCAACACCCCCGTTACAGGCCTCGCTACGCCTTCGCGTGGCTACACCTTC. Its protein product is CASSNTPVTGLATPSRGYTF.